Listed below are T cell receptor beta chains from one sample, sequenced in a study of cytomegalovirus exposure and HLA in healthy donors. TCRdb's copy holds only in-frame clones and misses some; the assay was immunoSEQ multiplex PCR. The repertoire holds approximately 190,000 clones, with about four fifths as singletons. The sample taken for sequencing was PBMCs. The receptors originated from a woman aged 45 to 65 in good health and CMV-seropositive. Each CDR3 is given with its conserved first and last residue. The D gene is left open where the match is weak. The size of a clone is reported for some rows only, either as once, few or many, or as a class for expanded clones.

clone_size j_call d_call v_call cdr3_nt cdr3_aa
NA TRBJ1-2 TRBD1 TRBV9 TGTGCCAGCAGCGGACAGGGAAAGCCGGATTATGGCTACACCTTC CASSGQGKPDYGYTF
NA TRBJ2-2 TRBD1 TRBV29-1 TGCAGCGCCCGGACAGGGATGGCTAACACCGGGGAGCTGTTTTTT CSARTGMANTGELFF
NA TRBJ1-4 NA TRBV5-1 TGCGCCAGCAGCTTGGGAGAGGGCGCAACTAATGAAAAACTGTTTTTT CASSLGEGATNEKLFF
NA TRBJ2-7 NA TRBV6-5 TGTGCCAGCAGCCGGGTCGACGAGCAGTACTTC CASSRVDEQYF
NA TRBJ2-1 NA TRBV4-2 TGTGCCAGCAGCCTCGACAGTAGCTCCTACAATGAGCAGTTCTTC CASSLDSSSYNEQFF
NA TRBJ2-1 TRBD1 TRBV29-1 TGCAGCGTTGGACACCAGGGGGTATATAATGAGCAGTTCTTC CSVGHQGVYNEQFF
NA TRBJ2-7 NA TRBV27 TGTGCCAGCAGTTTATCGTCGCTAGCTTACGAGCAGTACTTC CASSLSSLAYEQYF
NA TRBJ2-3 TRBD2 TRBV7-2 TGTGCCAGCAGCTCGGGACTACACTTGGATACGCAGTATTTT CASSSGLHLDTQYF
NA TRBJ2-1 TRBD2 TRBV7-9 TGTGCCAGCAGCCTAGCGGGGGGGCCGCGAAATGAGCAGTTCTTC CASSLAGGPRNEQFF
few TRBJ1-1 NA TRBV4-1 TGCGCCAGTAGAGATTGGGGAGAAAACACTGAAGCTTTCTTT CASRDWGENTEAFF
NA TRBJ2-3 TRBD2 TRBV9 TGTGCCAGCAGCGTTCGGGGGGGGGCAGATACGCAGTATTTT CASSVRGGADTQYF
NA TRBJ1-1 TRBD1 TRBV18 TGTGCCAGCTCACCACGGGACAGCTTTGAAGCTTTCTTT CASSPRDSFEAFF
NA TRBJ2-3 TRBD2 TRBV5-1 TGCGCCAGCAGCTCGGGACTAGTCAGCGCAGATACGCAGTATTTT CASSSGLVSADTQYF
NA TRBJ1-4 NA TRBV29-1 TGCAGCGTTGCCCCGTCCCGGGCGGGTGAAAAACTGTTTTTT CSVAPSRAGEKLFF
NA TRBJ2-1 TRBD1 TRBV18 TGTGCCAGAGGGACAGGGGGCCGCAATGAGCAGTTCTTC CARGTGGRNEQFF
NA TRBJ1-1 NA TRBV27 TGTGCCAGCAGTTACCAGGGGAAAGGAAACACTGAAGCTTTCTTT CASSYQGKGNTEAFF
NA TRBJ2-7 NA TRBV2 TGTGCCAGCACGGGGATCCACGCGGCCTACGAGCAGTACTTC CASTGIHAAYEQYF
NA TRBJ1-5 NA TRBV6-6 TGTGCCAGCAGGGTGGGGGGGCTCGGCAATCAGCCCCAGCATTTT CASRVGGLGNQPQHF
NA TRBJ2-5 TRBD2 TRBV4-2 TGTGCCAGCAGCCAAAAGGGCAGCGGGGGCCTCCAAGAGACCCAGTACTTC CASSQKGSGGLQETQYF
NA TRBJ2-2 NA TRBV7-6 TGTGCCAGCAGCTTATCCGGGGGGAACACCGGGGAGCTGTTTTTT CASSLSGGNTGELFF
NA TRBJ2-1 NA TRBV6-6 TGTGCCAGCACCATACCCAAAGGAGGGTACAATGAGCAGTTCTTC CASTIPKGGYNEQFF
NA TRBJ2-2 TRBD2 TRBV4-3 TGCGCCAGCAGCCAACTTCTAGCGGGGGGGCCAAGCACCGGGGAGCTGTTTTTT CASSQLLAGGPSTGELFF
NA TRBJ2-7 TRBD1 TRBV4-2 TGTGCCAGCAGCCAAGATTTAAAACAGGGGTACGAGCAGTACTTC CASSQDLKQGYEQYF
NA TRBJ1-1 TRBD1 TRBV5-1 TGCGCCAGCAGCTCCCGGACAGGTAACCCGACTGAAGCTTTCTTT CASSSRTGNPTEAFF
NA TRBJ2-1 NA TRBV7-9 TGTGCCAGCAGCTTAGGAGGGAGTTTGGGCAATGAGCAGTTCTTC CASSLGGSLGNEQFF
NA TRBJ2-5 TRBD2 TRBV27 TGTGCCAGCAGTTTACTAGCGGGGGGCGGGGAGACCCAGTACTTC CASSLLAGGGETQYF
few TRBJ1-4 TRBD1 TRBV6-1 TGTGCCAGCAGTTTACGGACAGGGGATGAAAAACTGTTTTTT CASSLRTGDEKLFF
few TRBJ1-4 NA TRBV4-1 TGCGCCAGCAGCCAAGAAGTGTCGTACAGGACTAATGAAAAACTGTTTTTT CASSQEVSYRTNEKLFF